These 4 T cell receptor beta chains came from one sample sequenced in a study of vaccination effects on CD4 cells after COVID-19. Antigen specificity for these receptors is unknown. The data were produced by immunoSEQ multiplex PCR, yet TCRdb's version contains in-frame clones alone and is incomplete. Altogether roughly 75,000 clones are present, approximately 70% being singletons, with the ten largest covering approximately 4.3%. Viral peptide pool expansion of antigen-specific CD4+ T cells preceded sequencing in the ViraFEST assay. CD4+ T cells were isolated after about nine days of culture. The healthy vaccine recipients, who had no prior SARS-CoV-2 infection, showed negative nucleocapsid antibodies. This specimen was CD4+ T cells from PBMCs cultured with HCoV-OC43 spike peptides, taken before COVID-19 vaccination. Subset given: HCoV-OC43 spike overlapping peptide pool stimulation. The receptors originated from a human donor who received a COVID-19 vaccine.

The gene calls are TRBV6-5 and TRBJ2-1, with D maybe TRBD1 (6 bases). The CDR3 is made up of 14 amino acids. The V gene lost 6 bases and the J gene lost 1 base, with 10 bases spanning the gap. The germline V gene encodes CDR1 MNHEY and CDR2 SVGAGI. As DNA, the CDR3 is TGTGCCAGCAGCAATGGACAGTCCTACAATGAGCAGTTCTTC. Protein product: CASSNGQSYNEQFF.

In its sample, this clone was seen a few times. J is TRBJ2-2 and V is TRBV2, with D uncertain. Germline CDR1 and CDR2: SNHLY and FYNNEI. V shed 3 bases and J shed 0 bases, with 5 bases lying between them. This CDR3 region has 14 residues. The DNA for the CDR3 is TGTGCCAGCAGTGAGCGGTCGAACACCGGGGAGCTGTTTTTT. Encoded protein: CASSERSNTGELFF. Full variable domain (rest looked up from reference TRBV2 and TRBJ2-2): EPEVTQTPSHQVTQMGQEVILRCVPISNHLYFYWYRQILGQKVEFLVSFYNNEISEKSEIFDDQFSVERPDGSNFTLKIRSTKLEDSAMYFCASSERSNTGELFFGEGSRLTVL.

The rearrangement uses TRBV11-2 and TRBJ2-5, with D maybe TRBD2 (6 bases). Germline V gene data show CDR1 as SGHAT and CDR2 as FQNNGV. Deletions cut 3 bases from V and 4 bases from J, with 15 bases between. The CDR3 sequence is 15 residues long. The CDR3 loop reads CASSFERAFRETQYF. The CDR3 nucleotides read TGTGCCAGCAGCTTTGAGCGGGCCTTTCGAGAGACCCAGTACTTC.

The rearrangement joins TRBV6-4 to TRBJ2-3; D is unresolved. Germline V gene data show CDR1 as MRHNA and CDR2 as SNTAGT. V was shortened by 3 bases and J by 0 bases, with 10 bases between the two germline ends. The CDR3 extends over 15 amino acids. CDR3 protein: CASSEAGWSTDTQYF. CDR3 bases: TGTGCCAGCAGTGAGGCTGGGTGGAGCACAGATACGCAGTATTTT.